This TCR beta chain was recorded in a study of blood T cell repertoires in COVID-19. Original processing notes: Amplification with reference gene primers provided the estimates of nucleated cell counts. The protocol was immunoSEQ multiplex PCR, while the TCRdb copy is restricted to in-frame clones and leaves out a portion. Clonal size and the V and J genes are those of that table, whereas D and trimming came from the DNA. Counted here are hundreds of thousands of clones, roughly 87% occurring once; the ten biggest clones make up more than 5%. Trimming stripped 4 bases from V and 0 bases from J, with 9 bases between. The CDR3 spans 14 residues. Germline CDR1 is LGHDT and CDR2 is YNNKEL (reference sequence).

The sequence was collected from a woman in her twenties or thirties with acute COVID-19. The genes are TRBV3-1 (or the pseudogene TRBV3-2) and TRBJ1-2; D not certain. The sequenced sample was PBMCs or T cells enriched from blood (not recorded which). CDR3 in amino acids: CASSPLTSNYGYTF. The CDR3 region has the DNA TGTGCCAGCAGCCCGTTGACTTCTAACTATGGCTACACCTTC.